The 19 T cell receptor beta chains below were found in one sample sequenced in a study of blood T cells in healthy people across ages. Primers used in a second PCR of roughly 6 to 11 cycles were a sample-barcoded 5' primer and a J-beta primer mix. TCRdb re-called the 5' RACE reads with MiXCR, one entry per CDR3 protein. Seen here are 800,000 to 900,000 distinct CDR3 sequences, approximately 65% observed once, and the top ten hold about 30%. Sequenced material: blood. These receptors came from a man aged 25-45 years in good health.

The gene calls are TRBV12-3 or TRBV12-4 and TRBJ1-4; 10 nucleotides align to TRBD1. The CDR3 consists of 18 residues. V gave up 6 bases and J gave up 3 bases; unmatched junction bases: 13. The CDR3 DNA reads as TGTGCCAGCAGCACACCCTTATATGGGACAGGGGCTAATGAAAAACTGTTTTTT. Translating gives CASSTPLYGTGANEKLFF.

CDR3 DNA sequence: TGCAGTGCTAGGACCCCCGGGGGAATGCACACCTTC. Encoded protein: CSARTPGGMHTF. The chain employs TRBV20-1 and TRBJ1-2; a possible D gene is TRBD1 (5 bases). Germline assignment: CDR1 DFQATT and CDR2 SNEGSKA (reference sequence). This CDR3 comprises 12 residues. Trimming took 3 bases from V and 12 from J, leaving 17 bases between them.

V usage is TRBV6-2 or TRBV6-3 and J usage is TRBJ2-3; tentatively, D is TRBD2 (6 bases). This CDR3 region has 15 residues. Trimming removed 4 bases at V and 0 bases at J, with 11 bases between. From germline, CDR1 is MNHEY and CDR2 SVGEGT. The chain's CDR3 is CASSSFSGSTDTQYF. The CDR3 DNA reads TGTGCCAGCAGTTCCTTTAGCGGAAGCACAGATACGCAGTATTTT.

Comments on this clonotype: This may be a read error, as it is one base from a much larger clone. This chain joins TRBV20-1 and TRBJ2-7, with D possibly matching TRBD2 (6 bases). The length of the CDR3 is 13 residues. CDR1 and CDR2 (germline): DFQATT, SNEGSKA (reference sequence). Between the trimmed V and J ends, which lost 7 bases and 3 bases, there was a span of 16 bases. The CDR3 DNA follows: TGCAGTGGTAGGGACTCGAGGGACTACGAGCAGTACTTC. Translation: CSGRDSRDYEQYF.

The chain uses TRBV12-3 or TRBV12-4 and TRBJ1-1; a weak D match, TRBD1 (5 bases). The CDR3 spans 15 residues. V gave up 7 bases and J gave up 1 base, with 16 bases separating them. The CDR3 sequence is CASIKEGSANTEAFF. CDR3 DNA sequence: TGTGCCAGCATCAAGGAGGGGTCGGCGAACACTGAAGCTTTCTTT.

This clonotype occurred a few times. The rearrangement links TRBV3-1 to TRBJ2-1, with 9 bases fitting TRBD2. V trimming: 0 bases; J trimming: 4 bases; junction bases outside the gene matches: 4. Germline V CDR1 and CDR2: LGHDT, YNNKEL (reference sequence). The CDR3 spans 16 residues. The CDR3 DNA reads TGTGCCAGCAGCCAAGATCCCAGCGGGGGGTACAATGAGCAGTTCTTC. The encoded protein is CASSQDPSGGYNEQFF.

The V gene is TRBV6-1, the J gene TRBJ1-4; D gene unclear. Germline V lookup: CDR1 MNHNS, CDR2 SASEGT. The CDR3 loop spans 17 amino acids. V gave up 6 bases and J gave up 0 bases, with 17 bases separating them. The CDR3 is CASRAWRAPPTNEKLFF. The CDR3, as DNA: TGTGCCAGCAGGGCCTGGAGGGCCCCACCAACTAATGAAAAACTGTTTTTT.

This clonotype appeared a few times. The chain has TRBV12-3 or TRBV12-4 and TRBJ2-5; TRBD1 matches at 7 bases. This CDR3 is 16 amino acids long. V was pared by 1 base and J by 1 base, with 6 bases of the junction left unmatched. In nucleotides, the CDR3 is TGTGCCAGCAGTTTAGGCCAGAGGGGGCCCCAAGAGACCCAGTACTTC. It is translated as CASSLGQRGPQETQYF.

The rearrangement links TRBV12-3 or TRBV12-4 to TRBJ1-6, with 7 nucleotides matching TRBD1. The trim removed 4 bases at V and 7 bases at J, leaving 4 bases unmatched. This CDR3 spans 14 amino acids. The CDR3 nucleotides are TGTGCCAGCAGTTGGACAGGACGAAATTCACCCCTCCACTTT. Translating gives CASSWTGRNSPLHF.

V gene TRBV21-1 combines with J gene TRBJ1-4. TRBV21-1 is a listed pseudogene. The CDR3 sequence is 15 residues long. In nucleotides, the CDR3 is TGTGCCACCTCAACAGAGGCCTTTACTAATGAAAAACTGTTTTTT. Residues: CATSTEAFTNEKLFF.

This clonotype has just a few counts. The chain recombines TRBV6-5 with TRBJ2-4; maybe TRBD1 (6 bases). Trimming stripped 5 bases from V and 13 bases from J, with 15 bases between. CDR1 MNHEY and CDR2 SVGAGI come from the germline V gene. This CDR3 has 12 residues. The CDR3, as DNA: TGTGCCAGCAGTCAGGACAGTACGAAACAGTACTTC. Its protein is CASSQDSTKQYF.

This sequence joins TRBV12-3 or TRBV12-4 and TRBJ2-7, with 8 nucleotides matching TRBD1. The CDR3 contains 13 residues. After removal of 7 bases from V and 3 bases from J, the junction contained 5 bases not matched to a gene. CDR3: CASTRTGYYEQYF. The DNA for the CDR3 is TGTGCCAGCACCAGGACAGGGTACTACGAGCAGTACTTC.

The V call is TRBV29-1, the J call TRBJ2-3, with 11 bases lining up with TRBD1. The CDR3 spans 12 residues. V gave up 6 bases and J gave up 5 bases; unmatched junction bases: 1. The V gene's germline CDR1 is SQVTM and CDR2 ANQGSEA. CDR3 in DNA: TGCAGCGTGGGGACAGGGGGAGATACGCAGTATTTT. Its translation: CSVGTGGDTQYF.

The chain is built from TRBV20-1 and TRBJ2-4; no reliable D call. The germline V gene has CDR1 DFQATT and CDR2 SNEGSKA (reference sequence). This CDR3 spans 10 amino acids. Trimming left V 4 bases short and J 8 bases short, with 6 bases between. The CDR3 nucleotides are TGCAGTGCTACCGAGGACATTCAGTACTTC. It codes for CSATEDIQYF.

The chain combines TRBV3-1 with TRBJ1-2, with 7 bases identical to TRBD1. The CDR3 loop spans 15 amino acids. Germline lookup yields CDR1 LGHDT and CDR2 YNNKEL (reference sequence). J lost 2 bases, V lost 1 base, and 4 bases had no gene match. CDR3 DNA: TGTGCCAGCAGCCAAGGGGGGGGACAGAACTATGGCTACACCTTC. This encodes CASSQGGGQNYGYTF.

The V call is TRBV2, the J call TRBJ2-6; the D call may be TRBD1 or TRBD2 (5 bases each). The CDR3 length is 15 residues. V lost 6 bases to trimming and J lost 3 bases, with 12 bases between them. CDR1 is SNHLY and CDR2 is FYNNEI in the germline V gene. CDR3 in amino acids: CASRVTGGGANVLTF. Here the CDR3 DNA reads TGTGCCAGCAGGGTCACAGGAGGTGGGGCCAACGTCCTGACTTTC.

The CDR3, as DNA: TGTGCCAGCACCCAGCGGGGGGGGAGCACAGATACGCAGTATTTT. It encodes CASTQRGGSTDTQYF. The chain carries TRBV12-3 or TRBV12-4 and TRBJ2-3; the match to TRBD2 covers 10 bases. The CDR3 sequence is 15 residues long. V shed 7 bases and J 0 bases; nucleotides not matched to a gene: 4.

This clonotype occurred a few times. A much larger clone differs by one base, so this may be a read error. J is TRBJ2-5 and V is TRBV10-3; TRBD2 matches 8 bases. V shed 3 bases and J 11 bases; nucleotides not matched to a gene: 11. From germline, CDR1 is ENHRY and CDR2 SYGVKD. There are 14 residues in the CDR3. The CDR3 loop reads CAISDGTGGDEQYF. The CDR3 DNA follows: TGTGCCATCAGTGATGGGACGGGAGGGGATGAGCAGTACTTC.

The chain links TRBV5-1 to TRBJ2-7; 11 positions match TRBD2. Matching the DNA end better, TRBJ2-5 makes the J call doubtful. The CDR3 runs 16 residues. In germline, CDR1 is SGHRS, CDR2 YFSETQ. The CDR3 is CASSSAGTSGGETQYF. The CDR3 DNA follows: TGCGCCAGCAGCTCGGCCGGGACTAGCGGAGGAGAGACCCAGTACTTC.